This T cell receptor beta chain was captured by sequencing in a study of OX40 agonist ivuxolimab in advanced cancers. The wider study: In this cohort, patients received ivuxolimab, an agonistic anti-OX40 (CD134) antibody.

This clone was picked up a small number of times. Its antigen is undetermined. Findings of the study overall: Clonal expansion by week 6 occurred in CD4+ and CD8+ blood T cells (at 0.1 to 3.0 mg/kg).

Some clones are missing from TCRdb's copy, which holds only in-frame ones; the method was immunoSEQ multiplex PCR. The sample has roughly 34,000 clones, 65% to 75% seen once. This CDR3 has 14 residues. CDR1 and CDR2 from the germline V gene are SGHRS and YFSETQ. V was clipped by 4 bases and J by 3 bases, with 13 bases between them. The receptor was derived from an adult with an advanced solid tumor such as melanoma, head and neck, liver or kidney cancer. The specimen was CD4+ or CD8+ T cells sorted from blood, collected in a trial of the OX40 agonist ivuxolimab. The chain employs TRBV5-1 and TRBJ1-1; no firm D call. The CDR3 is CASSREDGYTEAFF. In DNA form, the CDR3 reads TGCGCCAGCAGCAGGGAGGACGGCTACACTGAAGCTTTCTTT.